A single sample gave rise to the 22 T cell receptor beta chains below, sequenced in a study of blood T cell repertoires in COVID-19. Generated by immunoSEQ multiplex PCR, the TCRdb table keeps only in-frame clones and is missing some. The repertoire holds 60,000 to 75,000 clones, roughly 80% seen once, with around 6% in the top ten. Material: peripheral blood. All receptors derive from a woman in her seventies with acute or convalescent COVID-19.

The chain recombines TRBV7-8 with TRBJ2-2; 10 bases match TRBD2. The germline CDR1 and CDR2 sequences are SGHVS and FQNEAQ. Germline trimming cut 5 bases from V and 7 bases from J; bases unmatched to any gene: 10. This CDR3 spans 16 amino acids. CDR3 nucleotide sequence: TGTGCCAGCAGCCCTCCGGGACTAGCGAGCGACGGGGAGCTGTTTTTT. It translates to CASSPPGLASDGELFF.

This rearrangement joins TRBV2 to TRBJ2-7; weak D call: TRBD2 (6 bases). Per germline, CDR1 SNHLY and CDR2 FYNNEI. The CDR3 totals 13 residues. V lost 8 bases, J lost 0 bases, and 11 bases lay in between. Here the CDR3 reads CASVGGNSYEQYF. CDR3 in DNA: TGTGCCAGCGTCGGCGGGAACTCCTACGAGCAGTACTTC.

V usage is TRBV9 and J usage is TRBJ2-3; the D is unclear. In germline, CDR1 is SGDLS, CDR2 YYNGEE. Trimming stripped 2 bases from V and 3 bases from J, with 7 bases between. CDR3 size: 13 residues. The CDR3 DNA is TGTGCCAGCAGCGTCTTAGAGACAGATACGCAGTATTTT. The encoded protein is CASSVLETDTQYF.

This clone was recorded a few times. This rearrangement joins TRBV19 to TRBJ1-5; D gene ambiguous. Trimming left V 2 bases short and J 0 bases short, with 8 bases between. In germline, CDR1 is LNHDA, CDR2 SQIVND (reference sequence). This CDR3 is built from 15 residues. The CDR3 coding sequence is TGTGCCAGTAGTATATCCAGATCTAGCAATCAGCCCCAGCATTTT. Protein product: CASSISRSSNQPQHF.

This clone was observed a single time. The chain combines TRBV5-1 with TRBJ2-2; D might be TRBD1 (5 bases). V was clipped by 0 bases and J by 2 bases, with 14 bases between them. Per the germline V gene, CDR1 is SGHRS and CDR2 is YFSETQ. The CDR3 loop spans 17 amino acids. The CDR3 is CASSLVSDSLNTGELFF. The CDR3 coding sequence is TGCGCCAGCAGCTTGGTTTCCGACAGCCTAAACACCGGGGAGCTGTTTTTT.

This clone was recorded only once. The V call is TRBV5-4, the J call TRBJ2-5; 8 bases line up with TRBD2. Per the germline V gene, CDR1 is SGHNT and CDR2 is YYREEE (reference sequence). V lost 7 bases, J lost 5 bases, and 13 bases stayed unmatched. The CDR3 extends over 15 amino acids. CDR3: CASALSGGARETQYF. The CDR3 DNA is TGTGCCAGCGCACTTTCCGGGGGGGCCCGGGAGACCCAGTACTTC. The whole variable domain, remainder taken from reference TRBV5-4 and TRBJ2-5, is ETGVTQSPTHLIKTRGQQVTLRCSSQSGHNTVSWYQQALGQGPQFIFQYYREEENGRGNFPPRFSGLQFPNYSSELNVNALELDDSALYLCASALSGGARETQYFGPGTRLLVL.

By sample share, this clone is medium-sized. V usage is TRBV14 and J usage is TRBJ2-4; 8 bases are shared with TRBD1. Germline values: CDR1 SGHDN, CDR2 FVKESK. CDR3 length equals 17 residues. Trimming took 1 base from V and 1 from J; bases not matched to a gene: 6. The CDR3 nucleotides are TGTGCCAGCAGCCAAGGCAAGACAGGGGCGGCCAAAAACATTCAGTACTTC. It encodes CASSQGKTGAAKNIQYF.

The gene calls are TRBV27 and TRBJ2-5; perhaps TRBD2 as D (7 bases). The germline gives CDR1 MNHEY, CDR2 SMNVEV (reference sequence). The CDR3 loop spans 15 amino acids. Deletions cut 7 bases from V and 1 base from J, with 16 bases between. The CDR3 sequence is CASTPLGGAQETQYF. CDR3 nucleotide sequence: TGTGCCAGCACCCCGCTGGGGGGGGCCCAAGAGACCCAGTACTTC.

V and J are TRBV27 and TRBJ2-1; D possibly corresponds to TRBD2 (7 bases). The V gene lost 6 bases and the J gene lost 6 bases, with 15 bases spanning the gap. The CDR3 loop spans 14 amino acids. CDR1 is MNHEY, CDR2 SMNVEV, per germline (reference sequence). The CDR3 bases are TGTGCCAGCAGAGGGGAGGGGGGAACCAATGAGCAGTTCTTC. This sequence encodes CASRGEGGTNEQFF.

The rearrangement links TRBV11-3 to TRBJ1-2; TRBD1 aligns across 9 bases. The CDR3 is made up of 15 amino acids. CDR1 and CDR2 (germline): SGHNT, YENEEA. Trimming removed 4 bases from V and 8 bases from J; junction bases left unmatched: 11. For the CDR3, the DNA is TGTGCCAGCAGCTCTAATCCGGGACAGGGACAAGGCTACACCTTC. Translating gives CASSSNPGQGQGYTF.

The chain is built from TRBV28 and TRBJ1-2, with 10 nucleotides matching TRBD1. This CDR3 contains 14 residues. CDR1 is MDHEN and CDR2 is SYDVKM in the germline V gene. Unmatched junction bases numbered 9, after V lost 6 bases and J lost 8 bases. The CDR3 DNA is TGTGCCAGCAGGACTACCGGGACAGGGGCGGGCTACACCTTC. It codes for CASRTTGTGAGYTF.

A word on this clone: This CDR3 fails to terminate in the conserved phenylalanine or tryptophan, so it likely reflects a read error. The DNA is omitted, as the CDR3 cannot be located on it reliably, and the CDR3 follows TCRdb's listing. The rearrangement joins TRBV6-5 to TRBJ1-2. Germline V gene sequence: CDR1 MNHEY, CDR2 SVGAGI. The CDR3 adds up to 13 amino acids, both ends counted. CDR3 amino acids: CASSYSGLGKDRS.

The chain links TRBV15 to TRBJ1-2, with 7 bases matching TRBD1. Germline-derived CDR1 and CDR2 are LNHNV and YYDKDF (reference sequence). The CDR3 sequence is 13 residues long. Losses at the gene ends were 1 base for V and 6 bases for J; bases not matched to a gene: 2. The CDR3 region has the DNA TGTGCCACCAGCAGAGTAACAGGGGATGGCTACACCTTC. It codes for CATSRVTGDGYTF.

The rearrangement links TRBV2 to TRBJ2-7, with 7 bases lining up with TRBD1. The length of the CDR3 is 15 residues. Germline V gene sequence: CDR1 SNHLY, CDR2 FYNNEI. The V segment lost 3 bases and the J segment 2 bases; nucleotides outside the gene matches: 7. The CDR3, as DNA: TGTGCCAGCAGTGACCACGGGACAGCAGCCTACGAGCAGTACTTC. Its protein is CASSDHGTAAYEQYF.

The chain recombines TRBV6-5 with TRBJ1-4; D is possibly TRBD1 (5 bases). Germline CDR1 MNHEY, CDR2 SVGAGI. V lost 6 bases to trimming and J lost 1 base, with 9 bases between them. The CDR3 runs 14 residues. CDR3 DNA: TGTGCCAGCAGCTACGACAGAACTAATGAAAAACTGTTTTTT. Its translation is CASSYDRTNEKLFF.

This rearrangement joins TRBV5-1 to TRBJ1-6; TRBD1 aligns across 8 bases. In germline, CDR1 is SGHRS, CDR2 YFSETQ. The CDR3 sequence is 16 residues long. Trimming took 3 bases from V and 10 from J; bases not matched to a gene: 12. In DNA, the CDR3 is TGCGCCAGCAGCTCGACGCAGGGGGCGCTGGGATCACCCCTCCACTTT. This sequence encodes CASSSTQGALGSPLHF.

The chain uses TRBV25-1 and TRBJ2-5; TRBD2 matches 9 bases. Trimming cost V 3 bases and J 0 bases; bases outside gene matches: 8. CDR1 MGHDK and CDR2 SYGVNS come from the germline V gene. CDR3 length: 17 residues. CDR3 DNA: TGTGCCAGCAGTGAGGGGTCCAGCGGGGGGTACCAAGAGACCCAGTACTTC. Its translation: CASSEGSSGGYQETQYF.

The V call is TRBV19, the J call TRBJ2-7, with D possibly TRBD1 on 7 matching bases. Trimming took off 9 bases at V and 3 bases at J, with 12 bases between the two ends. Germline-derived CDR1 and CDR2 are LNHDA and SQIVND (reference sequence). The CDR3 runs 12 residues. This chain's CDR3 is CASRGVSYEQYF. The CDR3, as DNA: TGTGCCAGCAGGGGGGTTAGCTACGAGCAGTACTTC.

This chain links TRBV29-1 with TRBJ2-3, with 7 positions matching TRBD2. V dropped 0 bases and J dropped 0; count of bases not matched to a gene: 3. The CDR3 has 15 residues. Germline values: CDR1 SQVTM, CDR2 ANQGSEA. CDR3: CSVEDPAGSTDTQYF. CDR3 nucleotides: TGCAGCGTTGAAGATCCAGCGGGGAGCACAGATACGCAGTATTTT.

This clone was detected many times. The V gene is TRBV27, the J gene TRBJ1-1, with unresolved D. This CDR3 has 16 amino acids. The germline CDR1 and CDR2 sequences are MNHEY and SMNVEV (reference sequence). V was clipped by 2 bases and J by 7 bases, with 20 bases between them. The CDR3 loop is CASSLTPGLTEVEAFF. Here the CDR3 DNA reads TGTGCCAGCAGTTTAACCCCTGGACTAACGGAGGTTGAAGCTTTCTTT.

CDR3 loop: CASSLVGTGGSGNTIYF. Here the CDR3 DNA reads TGTGCCAGCAGCTTAGTTGGGACAGGGGGCTCTGGAAACACCATATATTTT. The chain has TRBV7-2 and TRBJ1-3, with 11 bases lining up with TRBD1. J was trimmed by 0 bases and V by 1 base; bases with no gene match: 2. Germline V gene sequence: CDR1 SGHTA, CDR2 FQGNSA. The CDR3 has 17 residues.

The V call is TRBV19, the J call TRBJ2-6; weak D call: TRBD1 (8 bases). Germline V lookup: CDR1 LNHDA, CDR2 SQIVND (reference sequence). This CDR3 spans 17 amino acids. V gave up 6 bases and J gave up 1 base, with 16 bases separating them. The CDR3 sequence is CASREDRGGSGANVLTF. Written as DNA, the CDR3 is TGTGCCAGTAGGGAAGACAGGGGAGGGTCTGGGGCCAACGTCCTGACTTTC.